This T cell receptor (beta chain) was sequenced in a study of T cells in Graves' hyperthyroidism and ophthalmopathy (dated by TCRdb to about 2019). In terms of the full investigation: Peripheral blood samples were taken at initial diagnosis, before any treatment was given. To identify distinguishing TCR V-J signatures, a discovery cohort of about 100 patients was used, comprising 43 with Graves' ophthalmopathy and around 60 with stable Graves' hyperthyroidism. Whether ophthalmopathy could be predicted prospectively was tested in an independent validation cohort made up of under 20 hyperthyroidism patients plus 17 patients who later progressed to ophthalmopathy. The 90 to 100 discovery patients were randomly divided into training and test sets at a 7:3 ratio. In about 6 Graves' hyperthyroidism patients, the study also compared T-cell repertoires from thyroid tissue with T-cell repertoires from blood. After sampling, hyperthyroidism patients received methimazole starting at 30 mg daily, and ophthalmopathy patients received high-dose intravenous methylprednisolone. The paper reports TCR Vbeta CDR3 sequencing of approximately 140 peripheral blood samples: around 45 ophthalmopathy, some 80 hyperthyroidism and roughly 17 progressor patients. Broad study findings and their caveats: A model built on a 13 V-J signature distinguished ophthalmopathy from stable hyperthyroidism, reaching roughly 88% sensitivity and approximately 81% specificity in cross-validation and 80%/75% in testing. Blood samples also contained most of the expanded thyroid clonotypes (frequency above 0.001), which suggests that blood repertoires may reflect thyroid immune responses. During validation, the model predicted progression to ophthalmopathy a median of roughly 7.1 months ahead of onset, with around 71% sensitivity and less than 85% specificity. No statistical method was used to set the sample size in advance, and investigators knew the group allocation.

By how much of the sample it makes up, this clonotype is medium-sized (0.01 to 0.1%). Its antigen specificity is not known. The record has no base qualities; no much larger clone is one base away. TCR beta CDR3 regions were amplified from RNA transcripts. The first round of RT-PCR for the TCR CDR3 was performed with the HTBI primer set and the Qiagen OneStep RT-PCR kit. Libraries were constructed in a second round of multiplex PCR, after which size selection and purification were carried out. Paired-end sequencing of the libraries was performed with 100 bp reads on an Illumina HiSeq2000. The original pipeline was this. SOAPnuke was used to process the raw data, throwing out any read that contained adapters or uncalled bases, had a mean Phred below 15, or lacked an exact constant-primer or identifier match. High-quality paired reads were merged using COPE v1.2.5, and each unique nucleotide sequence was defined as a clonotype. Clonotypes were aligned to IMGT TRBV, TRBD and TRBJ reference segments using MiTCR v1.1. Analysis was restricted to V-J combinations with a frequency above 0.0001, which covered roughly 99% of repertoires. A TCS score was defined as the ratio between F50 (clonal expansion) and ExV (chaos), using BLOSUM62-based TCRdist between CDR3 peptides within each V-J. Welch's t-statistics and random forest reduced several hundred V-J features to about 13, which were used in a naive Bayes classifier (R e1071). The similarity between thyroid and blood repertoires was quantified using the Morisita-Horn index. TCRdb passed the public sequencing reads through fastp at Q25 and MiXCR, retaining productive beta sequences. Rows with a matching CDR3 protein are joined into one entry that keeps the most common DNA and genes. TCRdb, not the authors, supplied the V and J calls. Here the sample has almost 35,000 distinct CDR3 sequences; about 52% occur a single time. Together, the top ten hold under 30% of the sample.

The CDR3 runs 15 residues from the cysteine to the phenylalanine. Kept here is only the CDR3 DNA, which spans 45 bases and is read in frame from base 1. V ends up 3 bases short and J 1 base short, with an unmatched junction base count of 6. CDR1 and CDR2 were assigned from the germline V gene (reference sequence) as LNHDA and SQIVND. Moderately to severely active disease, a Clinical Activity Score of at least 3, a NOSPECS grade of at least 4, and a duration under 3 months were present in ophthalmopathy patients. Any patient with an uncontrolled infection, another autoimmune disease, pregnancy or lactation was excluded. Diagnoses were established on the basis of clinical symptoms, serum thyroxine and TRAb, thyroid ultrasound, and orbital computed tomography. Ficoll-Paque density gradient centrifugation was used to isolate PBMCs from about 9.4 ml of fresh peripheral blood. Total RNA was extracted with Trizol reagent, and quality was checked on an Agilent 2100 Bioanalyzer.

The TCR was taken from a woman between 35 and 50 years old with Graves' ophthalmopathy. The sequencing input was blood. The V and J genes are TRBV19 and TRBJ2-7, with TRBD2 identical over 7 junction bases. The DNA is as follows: TGTGCCAGTAGTATTGGGAGGGGACGGTCCTACGAGCAGTACTTC. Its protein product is CASSIGRGRSYEQYF.